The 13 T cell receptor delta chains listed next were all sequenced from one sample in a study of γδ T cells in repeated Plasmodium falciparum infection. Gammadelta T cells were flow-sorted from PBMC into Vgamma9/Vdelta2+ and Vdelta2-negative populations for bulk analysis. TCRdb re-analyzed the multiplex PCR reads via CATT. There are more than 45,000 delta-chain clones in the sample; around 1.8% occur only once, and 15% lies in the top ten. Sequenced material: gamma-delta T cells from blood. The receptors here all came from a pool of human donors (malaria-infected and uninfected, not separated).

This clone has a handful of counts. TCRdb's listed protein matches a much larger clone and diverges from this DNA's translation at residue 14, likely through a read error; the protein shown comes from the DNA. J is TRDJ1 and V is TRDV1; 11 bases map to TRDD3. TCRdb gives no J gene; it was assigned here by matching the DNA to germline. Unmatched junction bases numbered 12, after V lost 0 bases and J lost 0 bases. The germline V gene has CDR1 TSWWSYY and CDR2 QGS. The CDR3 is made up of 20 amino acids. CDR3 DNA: TGTGCTCTTGGGGAACTCTCGGAATACTGGGGGATAGGGCACACCGATAAACTCATCTTT. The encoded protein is CALGELSEYWGIGHTDKLIF.

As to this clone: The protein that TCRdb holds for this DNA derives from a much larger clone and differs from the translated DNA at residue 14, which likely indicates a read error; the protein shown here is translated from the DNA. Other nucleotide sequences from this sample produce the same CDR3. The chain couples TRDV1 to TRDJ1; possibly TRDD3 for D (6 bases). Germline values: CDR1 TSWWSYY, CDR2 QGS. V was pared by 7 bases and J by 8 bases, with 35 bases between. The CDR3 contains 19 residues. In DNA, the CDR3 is TGTGCTCTTGTGGAGCTGCCGAGGCTGGGGTTACTGAACGACCTGAAACTCATCTTT. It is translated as CALVELPRLGLLNDLKLIF.

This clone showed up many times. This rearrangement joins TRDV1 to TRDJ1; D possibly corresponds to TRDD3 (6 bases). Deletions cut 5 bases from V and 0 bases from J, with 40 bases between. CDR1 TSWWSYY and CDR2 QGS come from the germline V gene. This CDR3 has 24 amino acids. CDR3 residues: CALGSRTLRGGIGDTFQYTDKLIF. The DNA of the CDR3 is TGTGCTCTTGGGTCGCGAACCCTACGTGGCGGGATAGGGGACACATTTCAGTACACCGATAAACTCATCTTT.

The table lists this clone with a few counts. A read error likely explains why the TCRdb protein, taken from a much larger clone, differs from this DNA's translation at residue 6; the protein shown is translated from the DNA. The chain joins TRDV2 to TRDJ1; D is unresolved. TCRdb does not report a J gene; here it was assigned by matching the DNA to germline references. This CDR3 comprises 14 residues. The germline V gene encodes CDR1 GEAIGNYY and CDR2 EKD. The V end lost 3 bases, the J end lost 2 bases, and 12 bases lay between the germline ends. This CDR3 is CACDPVGNTDKLIF. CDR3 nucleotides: TGTGCCTGTGACCCCGTCGGGAATACCGATAAACTCATCTTT.

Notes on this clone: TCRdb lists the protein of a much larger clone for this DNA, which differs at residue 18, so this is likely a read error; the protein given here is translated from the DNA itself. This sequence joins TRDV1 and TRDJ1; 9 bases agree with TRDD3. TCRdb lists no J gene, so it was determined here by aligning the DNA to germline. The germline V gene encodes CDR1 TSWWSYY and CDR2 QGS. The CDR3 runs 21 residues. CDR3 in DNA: TGTGCTCTTGGGGAGGGAACCCTTCGCCCTGCTAGGTGGGGGATAAGCGATGAACTCATCTTT. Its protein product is CALGEGTLRPARWGISDELIF.

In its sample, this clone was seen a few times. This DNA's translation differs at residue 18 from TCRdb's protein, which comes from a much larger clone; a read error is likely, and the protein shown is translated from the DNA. The chain's CDR3 is CALGETLQLGGLYTDKLTF. CDR3 sequence (DNA): TGTGCTCTTGGGGAAACTCTCCAACTGGGGGGCCTGTACACCGATAAACTCACCTTT. This rearrangement joins TRDV1 to TRDJ1; 8 positions match TRDD3. The germline gives CDR1 TSWWSYY, CDR2 QGS. The CDR3 is 19 amino acids.

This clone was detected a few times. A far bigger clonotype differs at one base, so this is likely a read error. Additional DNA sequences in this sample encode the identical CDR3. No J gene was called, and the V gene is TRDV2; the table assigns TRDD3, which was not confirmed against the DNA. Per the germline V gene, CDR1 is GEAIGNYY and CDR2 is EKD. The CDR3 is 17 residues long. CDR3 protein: CACDPSRTGGYPDKLIF. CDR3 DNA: TGTGCCTGTGACCCATCACGCACGGGGGGATACCCCGATAAACTCATTTTT.

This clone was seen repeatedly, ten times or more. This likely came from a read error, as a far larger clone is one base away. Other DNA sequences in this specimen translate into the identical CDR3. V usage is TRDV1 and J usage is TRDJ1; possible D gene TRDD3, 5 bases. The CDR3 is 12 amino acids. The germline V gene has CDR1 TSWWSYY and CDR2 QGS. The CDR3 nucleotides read TGCGCTCTTGGGGAACGAACCGATAAACTCATCTTT. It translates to CALGERTDKLIF.

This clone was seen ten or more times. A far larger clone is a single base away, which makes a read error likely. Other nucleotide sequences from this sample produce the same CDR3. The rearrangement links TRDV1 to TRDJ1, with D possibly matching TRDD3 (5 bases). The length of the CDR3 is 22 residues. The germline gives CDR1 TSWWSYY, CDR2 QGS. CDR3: CALGQSLLLRSHLYWKTDKLIF. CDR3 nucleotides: TGTGCCCTTGGGCAAAGCTTACTACTCAGGAGCCACCTATACTGGAAAACCGATAAACTCATCTTT.

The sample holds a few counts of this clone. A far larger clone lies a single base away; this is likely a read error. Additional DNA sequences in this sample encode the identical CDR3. Here the CDR3 reads CALGEHETVTTPYTDKLIF. CDR3 in DNA: TGTGCCCTTGGGGAGCATGAAACTGTCACAACACCTTACACCGATAAACTCATCTTT. The rearrangement links TRDV1 to TRDJ1; maybe TRDD3 (5 bases). Germline matching of the DNA provided the J gene here, since TCRdb leaves it blank. From germline, CDR1 is TSWWSYY and CDR2 QGS. This CDR3 is 19 amino acids long.

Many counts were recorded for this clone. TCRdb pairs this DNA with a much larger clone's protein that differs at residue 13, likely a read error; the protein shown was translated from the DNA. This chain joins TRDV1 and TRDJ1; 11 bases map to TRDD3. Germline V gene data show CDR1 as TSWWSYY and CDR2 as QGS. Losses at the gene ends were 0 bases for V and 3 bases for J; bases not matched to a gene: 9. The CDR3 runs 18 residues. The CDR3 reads CALGELYWGIRYADKLIF. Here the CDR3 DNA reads TGTGCTCTTGGGGAACTTTACTGGGGGATAAGGTACGCCGATAAACTCATCTTT.

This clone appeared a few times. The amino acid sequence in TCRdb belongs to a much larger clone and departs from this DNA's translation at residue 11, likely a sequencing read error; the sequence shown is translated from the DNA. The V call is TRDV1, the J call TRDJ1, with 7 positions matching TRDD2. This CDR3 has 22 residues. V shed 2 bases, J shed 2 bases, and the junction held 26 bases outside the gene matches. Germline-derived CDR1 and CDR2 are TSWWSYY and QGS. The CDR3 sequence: CALGESSSYRPLMGPPTDKLIF. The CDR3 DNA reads TGTGCTCTTGGGGAATCCTCTTCCTATCGACCGCTTATGGGTCCCCCTACCGATAAACTCATCTTT.

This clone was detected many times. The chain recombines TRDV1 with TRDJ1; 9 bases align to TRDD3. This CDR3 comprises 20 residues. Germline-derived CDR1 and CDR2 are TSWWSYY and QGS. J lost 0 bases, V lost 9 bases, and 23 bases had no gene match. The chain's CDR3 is CALAIGGFPHWGKYTDKLIF. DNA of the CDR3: TGTGCTCTCGCGATAGGGGGCTTCCCACACTGGGGGAAGTACACCGATAAACTCATCTTT.